This T cell receptor beta chain was recorded in a study of CD8 T cells in Susac syndrome. Study results and caveats: It was acknowledged by the study that relatively few individuals were included in its TCR sequencing and HLA analysis.

Reverse transcription of roughly 0.5 to 1 ug RNA was performed with random hexamers. TCRdb itself ran the immunoSEQ multiplex PCR reads through MiXCR, one entry per CDR3 protein. The profile shows some 180,000 distinct CDR3 sequences, over 85% of them singletons. The germline V gene encodes CDR1 SQVTM and CDR2 ANQGSEA. Deletions cut 8 bases from V and 6 bases from J, with 16 bases between. This CDR3 spans 12 amino acids. Sequencing of TCR beta was carried out in blood CD8+ and CD4+ T cells. FACS enriched CD8+ TEMRA cells, while bulk CD8+ and CD4+ were negatively isolated. A note on this clonotype: Its specificity is not known.

The chain couples TRBV29-1 to TRBJ1-1, with D unclear. Material for sequencing was CD4+ T cells from PBMCs. This receptor was taken from a human donor in good health. The CDR3 DNA reads TGCAGCATCCGGTCCCAAGGGCCTGAAGCTTTCTTT. As protein: CSIRSQGPEAFF.